The TCR beta chain under discussion was sequenced for a study of CD8 T cells in ankylosing spondylitis. Overall study results and limits: Within ankylosing spondylitis blood, a TCR beta motif made up of eight or nine highly homologous variants appeared to be characteristic. Disease-associated clones were reportedly significantly overrepresented in matched ankylosing spondylitis synovial fluid.

This clonotype was observed at least ten times. The antigen remains unidentified. V was shortened by 0 bases and J by 3 bases, with 16 bases between the two germline ends. This CDR3 has 16 residues. Germline V gene data show CDR1 as SGDLS and CDR2 as YYNGEE. Preparation of TCR beta libraries was done by quantitative 5'-RACE with molecular barcodes. In TCRdb, the 5' RACE reads were re-called with MiXCR into one record per CDR3 protein. The sample has approximately 15,000 distinct CDR3 sequences; more than 2.5% are singletons. The V and J genes are TRBV9 and TRBJ2-7; the D is unclear. The specimen sequenced was blood, either unsorted or a sorted T cell fraction (not recorded which). This clonotype was obtained from a male donor with ankylosing spondylitis or in good health (not recorded which). CDR3 bases: TGTGCCAGCAGCGTAGGAGAGCTTACCAACCGCTACGAGCAGTACTTC. Its protein is CASSVGELTNRYEQYF.